Listed below are T cell receptor beta chains from one sample, sequenced in a study of OX40 agonist ivuxolimab in advanced cancers. Some clones are missing from TCRdb's copy, which holds only in-frame ones; the method was immunoSEQ multiplex PCR. The table has 65,000 to 80,000 clones, about 80% seen once. This material consisted of CD4+ or CD8+ T cells sorted from blood, taken in a trial of the OX40 agonist ivuxolimab. These receptors were collected from an adult with an advanced solid tumor such as melanoma, head and neck, liver or kidney cancer. Each CDR3 is given with its conserved first and last residue. A D gene is named only where the DNA matches it firmly. The size field is filled for only some rows; it gives once, few, many or a size class.

clone_size j_call d_call cdr3_length v_call cdr3_aa cdr3_nt
NA TRBJ1-4 NA 12 TRBV28 CASSFMGEKLFF TGTGCCAGCAGTTTCATGGGCGAAAAACTGTTTTTT
NA TRBJ1-5 TRBD1 14 TRBV2 CASSGTGGDQPQHF TGTGCCAGCAGTGGGACAGGGGGCGATCAGCCCCAGCATTTT
NA TRBJ2-1 TRBD2 16 TRBV5-4 CASSFSATGGPVKQFF TGTGCCAGCAGCTTTTCGGCAACGGGGGGGCCAGTAAAGCAGTTCTTC
NA TRBJ2-6 NA 15 TRBV6-5 CASRGVESGANVLTF TGTGCCAGCAGGGGGGTGGAGTCTGGGGCCAACGTCCTGACTTTC
NA TRBJ1-3 NA 14 TRBV28 CASSFGAAGNTIYF TGTGCCAGCAGTTTCGGTGCTGCTGGAAACACCATATATTTT
NA TRBJ1-2 NA 12 TRBV6-1 CASSEGWDGYTF TGTGCCAGCAGTGAAGGCTGGGACGGCTACACCTTC
NA TRBJ2-4 TRBD2 16 TRBV19 CASSPLAGVTKNIQYF TGTGCCAGTAGTCCCCTAGCGGGAGTGACCAAAAACATTCAGTACTTC
NA TRBJ2-5 TRBD2 15 TRBV6-5 CASRGLAGGGVTQYF TGTGCCAGCAGAGGACTAGCGGGGGGCGGGGTGACCCAGTACTTC
NA TRBJ1-1 NA 16 TRBV10-3 CAISVGPAGVEGEAFF TGTGCCATCAGTGTTGGCCCCGCGGGGGTGGAGGGTGAAGCTTTCTTT
NA TRBJ2-7 NA 12 TRBV7-9 CASSAVSGEQYF TGTGCCAGCAGCGCGGTTTCAGGTGAGCAGTACTTC
NA TRBJ1-2 NA 15 TRBV27 CASSLRHSPNYGYTF TGTGCCAGCAGTCTCCGCCACTCACCCAACTATGGCTACACCTTC
NA TRBJ1-3 NA 16 TRBV28 CASSPGGISSGNTIYF TGTGCCAGCAGTCCCGGGGGGATCAGCTCTGGAAACACCATATATTTT
NA TRBJ2-1 TRBD1 14 TRBV7-9 CASSLGTGGAGQFF TGTGCCAGCAGCTTAGGTACAGGGGGCGCGGGGCAGTTCTTC
NA TRBJ2-7 NA 15 TRBV6-5 CASRPTMSSSYEQYF TGTGCCAGCAGACCTACCATGTCGAGCTCCTACGAGCAGTACTTC
once TRBJ2-3 NA 14 TRBV5-1 CASSQTARTDTQYF TGCGCCAGCAGCCAAACAGCACGCACAGATACGCAGTATTTT
NA TRBJ2-1 NA 16 TRBV11-1 CASSLALSGASNEQFF TGTGCCAGCAGCTTAGCTCTGTCAGGGGCTAGCAATGAGCAGTTCTTC
few TRBJ1-1 NA 13 TRBV5-4 CASRHEMNTEAFF TGTGCCAGCAGACACGAAATGAACACTGAAGCTTTCTTT
NA TRBJ2-1 NA 19 TRBV5-1 CASSLRGGNPSPSYNEQFF TGCGCCAGCAGCTTGAGAGGAGGGAATCCTTCCCCCTCCTACAATGAGCAGTTCTTC
NA TRBJ2-5 TRBD2 16 TRBV7-2 CASRKGLAGHQETQYF TGTGCCAGCAGAAAGGGACTAGCGGGACACCAAGAGACCCAGTACTTC
NA TRBJ2-7 NA 13 TRBV7-9 CASSLGTVGEQYF TGTGCCAGCAGCTTAGGAACTGTGGGGGAGCAGTACTTC
NA TRBJ2-5 NA 14 TRBV28 CASSFGLSQETQYF TGTGCCAGCAGTTTCGGTTTGAGTCAAGAGACCCAGTACTTC
NA TRBJ2-7 NA 14 TRBV29-1 CSVVYRGVTHEQYF TGCAGCGTTGTCTATAGGGGGGTTACTCACGAGCAGTACTTC
NA TRBJ2-7 NA 15 TRBV4-1 CASSPGILGGYEQYF TGCGCCAGCAGCCCGGGGATTCTCGGTGGGTACGAGCAGTACTTC
NA TRBJ1-4 TRBD1 20 TRBV18 CASSWLNPSDRVSSNEKLFF TGTGCCAGCTCATGGCTAAATCCGTCGGACAGGGTTTCGTCTAATGAAAAACTGTTTTTT
NA TRBJ2-2 TRBD2 17 TRBV4-1 CASSQVAGDTNTGELFF TGCGCCAGCAGCCAAGTCGCGGGAGATACGAACACCGGGGAGCTGTTTTTT